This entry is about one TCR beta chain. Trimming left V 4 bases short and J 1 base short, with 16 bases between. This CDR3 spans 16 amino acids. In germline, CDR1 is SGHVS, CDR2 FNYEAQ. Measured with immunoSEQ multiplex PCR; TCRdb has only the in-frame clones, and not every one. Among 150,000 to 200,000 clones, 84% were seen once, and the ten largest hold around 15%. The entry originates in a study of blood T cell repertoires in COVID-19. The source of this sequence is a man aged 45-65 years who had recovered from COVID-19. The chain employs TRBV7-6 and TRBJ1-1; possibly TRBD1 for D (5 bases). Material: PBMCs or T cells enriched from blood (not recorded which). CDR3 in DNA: TGTGCCAGCAGCTCTCCCAGACAGCCGGGGAACACTGAAGCTTTCTTT. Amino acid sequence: CASSSPRQPGNTEAFF.